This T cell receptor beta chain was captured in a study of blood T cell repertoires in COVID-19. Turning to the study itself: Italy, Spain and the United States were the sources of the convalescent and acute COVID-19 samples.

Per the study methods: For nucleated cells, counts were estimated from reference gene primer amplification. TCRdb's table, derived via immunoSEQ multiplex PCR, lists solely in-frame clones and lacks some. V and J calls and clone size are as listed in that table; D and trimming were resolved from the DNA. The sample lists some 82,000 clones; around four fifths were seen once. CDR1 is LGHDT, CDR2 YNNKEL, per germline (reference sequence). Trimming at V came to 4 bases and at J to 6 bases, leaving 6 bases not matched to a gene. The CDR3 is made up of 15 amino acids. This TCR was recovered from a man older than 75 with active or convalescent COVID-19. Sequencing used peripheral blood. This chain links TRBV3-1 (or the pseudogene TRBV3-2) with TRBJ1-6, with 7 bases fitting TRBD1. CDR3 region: CASSLRQGVNSPLHF. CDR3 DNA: TGTGCCAGCAGCCTAAGACAGGGCGTTAATTCACCCCTCCACTTT.